This is a list of T cell receptor beta chains from one sample in a study of blood T cell repertoires in COVID-19. Profiling relied on immunoSEQ multiplex PCR, and the TCRdb table lists in-frame clones only, not all of them. The sample holds some 58,000 clones; roughly four fifths are singletons and the top ten take more than 30%. The sample consisted of peripheral blood. Receptors were obtained from a man between 60 and 70 years old with COVID-19, enrolled during active disease. CDR3s include the opening cysteine and the closing phenylalanine or tryptophan. The D gene is left open where the match is weak. Expanded clones are given a class, and other clones once, few, many or no size at all.

>few|TRBD2|TRBJ2-4|TRBV4-2
TGTGCCAGCAGCCAAGTACAAGGACTAGCGGGAGGCCTAGCCAAAAACATTCAGTACTTC
CASSQVQGLAGGLAKNIQYF
>once|TRBD2|TRBJ2-1|TRBV6-1
TGTGCCAGCAGTGAATCCCTAGCGGGGTGGAATGAGCAGTTCTTC
CASSESLAGWNEQFF
>-|-|TRBJ2-2|TRBV3-1/TRBV3-2
TGTGCCAGCAGCCAAGTGGGGCGGAGACTCCGCACCGGGGAGCTGTTTTTT
CASSQVGRRLRTGELFF
>-|-|TRBJ1-4|TRBV7-9
TGTGCCAGCAGCTACCGCAAGGGGTTTTCTAATGAAAAACTGTTTTTT
CASSYRKGFSNEKLFF
>-|-|TRBJ2-2|TRBV11-3
TGTGCCAGCCGGGATACTGTATGGGGGGAGCTGTTTTTT
CASRDTVWGELFF
>few|TRBD1|TRBJ1-4|TRBV2
TGTGCCAGCAGTAGGGGACAGGGCCATGAAAAACTGTTTTTT
CASSRGQGHEKLFF
>-|TRBD2|TRBJ2-2|TRBV5-6
TGTGCCAGCAGCTTGCCGGGGAGCGGGATTCTCCCCGGGGAGCTGTTTTTT
CASSLPGSGILPGELFF
>few|-|TRBJ2-7|TRBV5-1
TGCGCCAGCAGCTTTCACAGGGAGCCCTACGAGCAGTACTTC
CASSFHREPYEQYF
>-|TRBD2|TRBJ2-5|TRBV2
TGTGCCAGCAGTGAACCTAGGGCTAGCGGGAGTGAGACCCAGTACTTC
CASSEPRASGSETQYF
>-|TRBD2|TRBJ2-7|TRBV11-3
TGTGCCAGCAGCGAACTAGCGGGATCCTACGAGCAGTACTTC
CASSELAGSYEQYF
>-|TRBD2|TRBJ2-7|TRBV10-3
TGTGCCATCAGTGTTTACTCACTAGCGGATAACTCCTACGAGCAGTACTTC
CAISVYSLADNSYEQYF
>few|-|TRBJ2-1|TRBV27
TGTGCCAGCAGTTTAACGGGAGTCAGGTCAACAGCGGGTTTCTACAATGAGCAGTTCTTC
CASSLTGVRSTAGFYNEQFF
>-|TRBD2|TRBJ2-3|TRBV4-3
TGCGCCAGCAGCCAAGCCAGGTTAGCGGGAGCCCCAGATACGCAGTATTTT
CASSQARLAGAPDTQYF
>few|-|TRBJ1-4|TRBV5-4
TGTGCCAGCAGCGCCGAGGGGGTCTTAGGTGAAAAACTGTTTTTT
CASSAEGVLGEKLFF
>-|TRBD1|TRBJ1-5|TRBV19
TGTGCCAGTAGTAGCAGACAGGGGGCAGGTCAGCCCCAGCATTTT
CASSSRQGAGQPQHF
>-|TRBD1|TRBJ1-2|TRBV20-1
TGCAGTCTATGGACAGGGGGTGGCTACACCTTC
CSLWTGGGYTF
>-|-|TRBJ1-2|TRBV27
TGTGCCAGCAGTTTAGGTCGGGGGGCTAACTATGGCTACACCTTC
CASSLGRGANYGYTF
>-|TRBD2|TRBJ2-7|TRBV11-2
TGTGCCAGCAGCCAATCAGCGGGAGAATTATACGAGCAGTACTTC
CASSQSAGELYEQYF
>-|-|TRBJ2-1|TRBV15
TGTGCCACCAAGGCGGGTACGAGCTCCTACAATGAGCAGTTCTTC
CATKAGTSSYNEQFF
>-|-|TRBJ2-1|TRBV28
TGTGCCAGCATGAGTTACAATGAGCAGTTCTTC
CASMSYNEQFF
>-|-|TRBJ1-4|TRBV7-9
TGTGCCAGCTCAACTAACAGGGCTGGAAATGAAAAACTGTTTTTT
CASSTNRAGNEKLFF
>once|TRBD1|TRBJ2-3|TRBV11-3
TGTGCCAGCAGCTTCGGGACAGGGGGCCCAGATACGCAGTATTTT
CASSFGTGGPDTQYF
>-|-|TRBJ1-2|TRBV9
TGTGCCAGCAGCGTAGAGAGCGCGCTTGGCTATGGCTACACCTTC
CASSVESALGYGYTF
>-|-|TRBJ2-2|TRBV5-1
TGCGCCAGCAGCTTGTACTCCGCGAACACCGGGGAGCTGTTTTTT
CASSLYSANTGELFF
>-|TRBD2|TRBJ2-1|TRBV7-9
TGTGCCAGCAGTTTTGGACAGACCGGACTAGCGGGAGGGTTGGAGCAGTTCTTC
CASSFGQTGLAGGLEQFF
>-|-|TRBJ2-2|TRBV18
TGTGCCAGCTCATCGTCGAGGACCGGGGAGCTGTTTTTT
CASSSSRTGELFF
>once|TRBD2|TRBJ2-5|TRBV9
TGTGCCAGCAGCGCCCGCGCATTCGGGACTAGCGGGGGCATTCAAGAGACCCAGTACTTC
CASSARAFGTSGGIQETQYF
>-|TRBD2|TRBJ2-3|TRBV5-5
TGTGCCAGCAGCCCTCTCTCAGCGGGGACAGATACGCAGTATTTT
CASSPLSAGTDTQYF
>-|TRBD2|TRBJ2-5|TRBV4-2
TGTGCCAGCAGCCTAGCGGGGGGGGGAGGCCAAGAGACCCAGTACTTC
CASSLAGGGGQETQYF
>-|TRBD1|TRBJ1-1|TRBV5-1
TGCGCCAGCAGCTACTCAAATCGACAGGGCTACACTGAAGCTTTCTTT
CASSYSNRQGYTEAFF
>-|TRBD1|TRBJ2-5|TRBV9
TGTGCCAGCGCCCCACCAGGGGGCTTCGGGACCCAGTACTTC
CASAPPGGFGTQYF
>-|TRBD1|TRBJ2-1|TRBV15
TGTGCCACCAGCAGAGTGGAGACAGGGAAAAATGAGCAGTTCTTC
CATSRVETGKNEQFF
>once|-|TRBJ1-5|TRBV3-1/TRBV3-2
TGTGCCAGCAGCCATGGGATGACTCCCACGCGGGGCAATCAGCCCCAGCATTTT
CASSHGMTPTRGNQPQHF
>few|TRBD1|TRBJ1-3|TRBV27
TGTGCCAGCAGGAGGGGATTTACAGGGGAGTCGGGAAACACCATATATTTT
CASRRGFTGESGNTIYF
>-|-|TRBJ2-1|TRBV11-3
TGTGCCAGCAGCTTAGAGTTTTTAAATGAGCAGTTCTTC
CASSLEFLNEQFF
>-|TRBD1|TRBJ2-7|TRBV6-5
TGTGCCAGCAGCCCGACGGGACAGGGAGCCGGCGAGCAGTACTTC
CASSPTGQGAGEQYF
>-|TRBD2|TRBJ2-7|TRBV10-3
TGTGCCATCAGTGAGTCTAGCGGGAGTGGCTACGAGCAGTACTTC
CAISESSGSGYEQYF
>-|-|TRBJ2-3|TRBV5-4
TGTGCCAGCAGCTCCCCTAACTTCGATACGCAGTATTTT
CASSSPNFDTQYF
>-|-|TRBJ2-3|TRBV5-8
TGTGCCAGCAGCTCAGGACAGACTTTAAGGGCAGATACGCAGTATTTT
CASSSGQTLRADTQYF
>-|-|TRBJ2-1|TRBV27
TGTGCCAGCAGCCGCCAACCGCGTGAGCAGTTCTTC
CASSRQPREQFF
>-|TRBD2|TRBJ2-2|TRBV6-2/TRBV6-3
TGTGCCAGCAGCCTACTAGCGGGGGGCCCCGGGGAGCTGTTTTTT
CASSLLAGGPGELFF
>-|-|TRBJ2-7|TRBV27
TGTGCCAGCAGTTCCGCCCAGGGGCTGGCTGCGGACGAGCAGTACTTC
CASSSAQGLAADEQYF
>-|TRBD2|TRBJ2-1|TRBV29-1
TGCAGCGTTTTGCGGGGGGGCGGGAATGAGCAGTTCTTC
CSVLRGGGNEQFF
>once|TRBD1|TRBJ2-7|TRBV6-5
TGTGCCAGCAGTTCGGGACAGGTATTGTGGTCCGAGCAGTACTTC
CASSSGQVLWSEQYF
>once|TRBD1|TRBJ1-4|TRBV19
TGTGCCAGTAGTATAAGGACAGGGGCGAGGGCTAATGAAAAACTGTTTTTT
CASSIRTGARANEKLFF
>-|TRBD2|TRBJ2-1|TRBV7-8
TGTGCCAGCAGCTTATGGACTAGCGGGAGAGTCAATGAGCAGTTCTTC
CASSLWTSGRVNEQFF
>-|TRBD1|TRBJ2-3|TRBV5-1
TGCGCCAGCAGATTTACAGGGGATCGGACAGATACGCAGTATTTT
CASRFTGDRTDTQYF
>-|TRBD2|TRBJ2-2|TRBV6-2/TRBV6-3
TGTGCCAGCAGCCCCCGTCTAGCGGGGGTAAACACCGGGGTGGCCGGGGAGCTGTTTTTT
CASSPRLAGVNTGVAGELFF
>-|-|TRBJ1-5|TRBV9
TGTGCCAGCAGCGTAGGTGCCGGAGGCGATAATCAGCCCCAGCATTTT
CASSVGAGGDNQPQHF
>-|TRBD1|TRBJ2-7|TRBV6-5
TGTGCCAGCAGTTACTTCGGGACAGCCAATTCCTACGAGCAGTACTTC
CASSYFGTANSYEQYF